One and the same sample provided the 5 T cell receptor beta chains below, sequenced in a study of blood T cell repertoires in COVID-19. Only in-frame clones appear in the TCRdb table, and some are missing; sequencing was by immunoSEQ multiplex PCR. The table lists under 200,000 clones, 86% of them singletons. The sample consisted of PBMCs or T cells enriched from blood (not recorded which). These receptors were taken from a woman aged 40 to 55 in a cohort exposed to, infected with or recovered from COVID-19 (not recorded which).

This chain uses TRBV9 with TRBJ2-1, with TRBD2 matching over 14 bases. This CDR3 spans 15 amino acids. Trimming cost V 3 bases and J 6 bases; bases outside gene matches: 2. Germline V gives CDR1 SGDLS, CDR2 YYNGEE. CDR3 loop: CASSAGTSGSNEQFF. The CDR3 coding sequence is TGTGCCAGCAGCGCGGGGACTAGCGGGAGCAATGAGCAGTTCTTC. The full variable domain, with the rest looked up from reference TRBV9 and TRBJ2-1, is DSGVTQTPKHLITATGQRVTLRCSPRSGDLSVYWYQQSLDQGLQFLIQYYNGEERAKGNILERFSAQQFPDLHSELNLSSLELGDSALYFCASSAGTSGSNEQFFGPGTRLTVL.

The chain has TRBV5-1 and TRBJ1-1; D unclear. Germline V lookup: CDR1 SGHRS, CDR2 YFSETQ. V lost 4 bases, J lost 3 bases, and 13 bases lay in between. The CDR3 is 14 amino acids. The CDR3 DNA follows: TGCGCCAGCAGCGAAGGAGGTTTTGACACTGAAGCTTTCTTT. It translates to CASSEGGFDTEAFF.

The chain recombines TRBV11-3 with TRBJ2-7; 7 bases map to TRBD2. J was trimmed by 3 bases and V by 3 bases; bases with no gene match: 11. Germline V CDR1 and CDR2: SGHNT, YENEEA. The CDR3 is made up of 16 amino acids. The CDR3 here is CASSLSAASGLYEQYF. In DNA form, the CDR3 reads TGTGCCAGCAGCTTGTCCGCGGCTAGCGGACTCTACGAGCAGTACTTC.

The chain carries TRBV2 and TRBJ1-2, with 8 nucleotides matching TRBD1. The V gene's germline CDR1 is SNHLY and CDR2 FYNNEI. The CDR3 is made up of 13 amino acids. The J segment lost 4 bases and the V segment lost 4 bases, leaving 2 bases of the junction unmatched. CDR3 loop: CASSGGTGYGYTF. The DNA for the CDR3 is TGTGCCAGCAGTGGGGGGACAGGCTATGGCTACACCTTC.

The chain combines TRBV24-1 with TRBJ1-5; maybe TRBD1 (5 bases). Trimming pared 3 bases from V and 4 bases from J, leaving 12 bases between. There are 15 residues in the CDR3. Germline V gene sequence: CDR1 KGHDR, CDR2 SFDVKD. The CDR3 region has the DNA TGTGCCACCAGTGATCGCGACAGCTCTAATCAGCCCCAGCATTTT. As protein: CATSDRDSSNQPQHF.